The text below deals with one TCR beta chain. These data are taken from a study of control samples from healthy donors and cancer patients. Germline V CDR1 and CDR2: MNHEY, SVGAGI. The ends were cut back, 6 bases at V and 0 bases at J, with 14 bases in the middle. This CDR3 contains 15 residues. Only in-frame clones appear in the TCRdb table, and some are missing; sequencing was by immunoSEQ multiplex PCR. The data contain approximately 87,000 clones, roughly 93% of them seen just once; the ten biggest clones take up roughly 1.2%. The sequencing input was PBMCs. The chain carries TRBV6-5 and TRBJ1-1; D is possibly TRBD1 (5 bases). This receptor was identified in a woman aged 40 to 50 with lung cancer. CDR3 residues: CASRLDRDMNTEAFF. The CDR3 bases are TGTGCCAGCAGGCTCGACAGAGACATGAACACTGAAGCTTTCTTT.